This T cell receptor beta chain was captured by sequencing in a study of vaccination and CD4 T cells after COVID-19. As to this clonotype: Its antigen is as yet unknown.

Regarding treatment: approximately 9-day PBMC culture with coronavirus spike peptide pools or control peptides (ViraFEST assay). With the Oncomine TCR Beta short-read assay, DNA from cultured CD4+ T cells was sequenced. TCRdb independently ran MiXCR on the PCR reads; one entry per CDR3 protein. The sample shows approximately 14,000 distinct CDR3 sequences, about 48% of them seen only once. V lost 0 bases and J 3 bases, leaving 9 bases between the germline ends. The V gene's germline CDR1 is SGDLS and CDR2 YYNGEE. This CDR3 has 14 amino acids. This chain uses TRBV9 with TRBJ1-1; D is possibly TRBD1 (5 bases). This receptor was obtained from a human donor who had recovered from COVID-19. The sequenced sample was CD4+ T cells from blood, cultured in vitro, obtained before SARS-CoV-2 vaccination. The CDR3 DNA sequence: TGTGCCAGCAGCGTAGACGGGGCGGACACTGAAGCTTTCTTT. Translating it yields CASSVDGADTEAFF.